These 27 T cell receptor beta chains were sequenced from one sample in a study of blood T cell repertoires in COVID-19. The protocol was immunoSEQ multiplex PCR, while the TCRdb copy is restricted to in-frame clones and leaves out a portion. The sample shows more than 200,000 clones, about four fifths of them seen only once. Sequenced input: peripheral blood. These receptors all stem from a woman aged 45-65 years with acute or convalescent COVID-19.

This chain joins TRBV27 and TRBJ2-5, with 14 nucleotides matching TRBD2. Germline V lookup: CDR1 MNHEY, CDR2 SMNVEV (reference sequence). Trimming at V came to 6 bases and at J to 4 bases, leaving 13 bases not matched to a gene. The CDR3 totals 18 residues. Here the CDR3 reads CASRGQTGTSGSGETQYF. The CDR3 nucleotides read TGTGCCAGCAGAGGGCAAACCGGGACTAGCGGGAGTGGAGAGACCCAGTACTTC.

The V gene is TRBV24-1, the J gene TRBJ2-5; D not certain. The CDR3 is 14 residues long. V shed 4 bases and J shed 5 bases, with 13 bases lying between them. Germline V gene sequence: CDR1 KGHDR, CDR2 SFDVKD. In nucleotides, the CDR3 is TGTGCCACCAGTGAGTCGGGTCCTCGGGAGACCCAGTACTTC. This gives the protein CATSESGPRETQYF.

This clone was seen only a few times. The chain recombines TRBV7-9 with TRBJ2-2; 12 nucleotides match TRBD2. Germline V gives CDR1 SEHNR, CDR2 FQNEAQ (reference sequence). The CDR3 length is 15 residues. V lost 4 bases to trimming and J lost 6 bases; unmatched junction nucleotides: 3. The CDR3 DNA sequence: TGTGCCAGCAGCTGGGGACTAGCGGGCGCCGGGGAGCTGTTTTTT. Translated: CASSWGLAGAGELFF.

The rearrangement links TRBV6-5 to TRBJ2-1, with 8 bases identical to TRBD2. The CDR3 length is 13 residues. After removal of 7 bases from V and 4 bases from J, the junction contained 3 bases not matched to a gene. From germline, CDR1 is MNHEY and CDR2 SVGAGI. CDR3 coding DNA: TGTGCCAGCATGACTAGCGAATACAATGAGCAGTTCTTC. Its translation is CASMTSEYNEQFF.

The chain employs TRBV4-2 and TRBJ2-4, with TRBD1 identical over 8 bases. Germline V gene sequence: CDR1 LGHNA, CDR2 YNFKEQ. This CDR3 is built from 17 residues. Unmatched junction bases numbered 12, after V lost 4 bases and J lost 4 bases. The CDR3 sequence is CASSRQKGGQEKNIQYF. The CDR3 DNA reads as TGTGCCAGCAGCCGCCAAAAGGGGGGACAGGAGAAAAACATTCAGTACTTC.

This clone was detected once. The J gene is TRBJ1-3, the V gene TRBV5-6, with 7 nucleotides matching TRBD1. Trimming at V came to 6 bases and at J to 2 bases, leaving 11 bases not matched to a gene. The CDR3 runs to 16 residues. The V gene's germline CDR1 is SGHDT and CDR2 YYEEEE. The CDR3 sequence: CASTPTGQPTGNTIYF. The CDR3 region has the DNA TGTGCCAGCACCCCGACGGGACAGCCGACTGGAAACACCATATATTTT.

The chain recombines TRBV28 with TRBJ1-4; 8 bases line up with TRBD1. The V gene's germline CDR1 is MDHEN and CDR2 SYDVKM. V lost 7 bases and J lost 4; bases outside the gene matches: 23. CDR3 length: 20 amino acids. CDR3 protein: CASTDSLRAGGYIINEKLFF. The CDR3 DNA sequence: TGTGCCAGCACCGACTCTCTTAGGGCAGGGGGCTATATTATTAATGAAAAACTGTTTTTT. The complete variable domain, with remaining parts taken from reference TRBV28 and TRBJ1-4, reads DVKVTQSSRYLVKRTGEKVFLECVQDMDHENMFWYRQDPGLGLRLIYFSYDVKMKEKGDIPEGYSVSREKKERFSLILESASTNQTSMYLCASTDSLRAGGYIINEKLFFGSGTQLSVL.

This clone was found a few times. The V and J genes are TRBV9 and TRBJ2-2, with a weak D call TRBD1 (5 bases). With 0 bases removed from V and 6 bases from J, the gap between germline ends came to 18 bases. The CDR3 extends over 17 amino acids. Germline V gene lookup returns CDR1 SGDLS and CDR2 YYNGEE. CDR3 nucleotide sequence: TGTGCCAGCAGCGTAGAAGAGGCAGGGTGGGAAGCCGGGGAGCTGTTTTTT. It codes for CASSVEEAGWEAGELFF.

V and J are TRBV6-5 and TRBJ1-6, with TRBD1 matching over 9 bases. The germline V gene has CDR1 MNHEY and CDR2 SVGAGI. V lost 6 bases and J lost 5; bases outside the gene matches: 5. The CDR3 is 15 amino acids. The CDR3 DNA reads TGTGCCAGCAGGGATGGGGACAGGGATAATTCACCCCTCCACTTT. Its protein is CASRDGDRDNSPLHF.

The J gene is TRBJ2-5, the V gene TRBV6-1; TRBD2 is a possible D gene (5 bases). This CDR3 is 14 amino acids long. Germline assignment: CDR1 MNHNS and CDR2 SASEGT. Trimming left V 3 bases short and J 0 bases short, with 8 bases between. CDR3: CASSEGVYQETQYF. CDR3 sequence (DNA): TGTGCCAGCAGTGAGGGAGTCTACCAAGAGACCCAGTACTTC.

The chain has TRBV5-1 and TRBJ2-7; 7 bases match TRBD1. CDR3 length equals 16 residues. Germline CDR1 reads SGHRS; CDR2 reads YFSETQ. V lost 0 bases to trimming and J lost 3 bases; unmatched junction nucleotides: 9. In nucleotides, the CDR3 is TGCGCCAGCAGCTTGGACCTTTGGACAGGCGACTACGAGCAGTACTTC. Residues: CASSLDLWTGDYEQYF.

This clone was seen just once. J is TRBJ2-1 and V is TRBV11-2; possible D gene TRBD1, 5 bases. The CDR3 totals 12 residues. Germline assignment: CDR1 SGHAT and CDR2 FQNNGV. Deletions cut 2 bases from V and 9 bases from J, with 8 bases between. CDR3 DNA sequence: TGTGCCAGCAGCTTACAGGGAAGTGAGCAGTTCTTC. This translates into CASSLQGSEQFF.

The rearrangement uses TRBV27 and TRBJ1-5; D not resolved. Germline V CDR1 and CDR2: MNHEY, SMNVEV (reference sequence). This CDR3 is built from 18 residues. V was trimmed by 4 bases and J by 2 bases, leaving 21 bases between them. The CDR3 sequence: CASSSSIPGFHRNQPQHF. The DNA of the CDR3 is TGTGCCAGCAGTTCATCGATTCCCGGGTTTCATCGCAATCAGCCCCAGCATTTT.

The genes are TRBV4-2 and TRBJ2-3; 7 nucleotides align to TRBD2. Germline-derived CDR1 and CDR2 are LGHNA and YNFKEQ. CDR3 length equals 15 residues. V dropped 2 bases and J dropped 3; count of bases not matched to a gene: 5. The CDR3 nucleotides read TGTGCCAGCAGCCAACAGCGGGACGCTACAGATACGCAGTATTTT. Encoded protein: CASSQQRDATDTQYF.

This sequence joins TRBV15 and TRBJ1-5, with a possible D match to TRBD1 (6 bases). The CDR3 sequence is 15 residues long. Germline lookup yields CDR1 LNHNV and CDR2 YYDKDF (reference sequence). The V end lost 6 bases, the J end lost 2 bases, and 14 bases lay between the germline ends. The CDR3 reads CATRLWAGGNQPQHF. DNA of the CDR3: TGTGCCACCAGGCTTTGGGCAGGGGGCAATCAGCCCCAGCATTTT. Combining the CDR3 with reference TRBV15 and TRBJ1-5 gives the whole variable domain DAMVIQNPRYQVTQFGKPVTLSCSQTLNHNVMYWYQQKSSQAPKLLFHYYDKDFNNEADTPDNFQSRRPNTSFCFLDIRSPGLGDTAMYLCATRLWAGGNQPQHFGDGTRLSIL.

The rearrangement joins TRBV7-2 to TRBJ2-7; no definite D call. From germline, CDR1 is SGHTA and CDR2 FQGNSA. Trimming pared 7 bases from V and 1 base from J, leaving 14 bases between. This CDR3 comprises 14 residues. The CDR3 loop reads CASTPHGGSYEQYF. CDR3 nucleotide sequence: TGTGCCAGCACCCCCCACGGCGGATCCTACGAGCAGTACTTC.

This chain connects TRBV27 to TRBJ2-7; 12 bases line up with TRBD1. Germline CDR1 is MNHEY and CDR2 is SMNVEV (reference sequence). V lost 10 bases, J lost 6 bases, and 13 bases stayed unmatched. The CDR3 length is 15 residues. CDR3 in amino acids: CATRSRGTGGVEQYF. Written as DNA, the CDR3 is TGTGCCACTAGATCCAGGGGGACAGGGGGCGTCGAGCAGTACTTC.

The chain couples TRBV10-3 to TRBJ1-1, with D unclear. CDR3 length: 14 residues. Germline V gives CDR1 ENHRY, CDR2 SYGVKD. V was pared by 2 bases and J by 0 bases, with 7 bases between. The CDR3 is CAISETTLNTEAFF. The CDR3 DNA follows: TGTGCCATCAGTGAGACGACACTGAACACTGAAGCTTTCTTT.

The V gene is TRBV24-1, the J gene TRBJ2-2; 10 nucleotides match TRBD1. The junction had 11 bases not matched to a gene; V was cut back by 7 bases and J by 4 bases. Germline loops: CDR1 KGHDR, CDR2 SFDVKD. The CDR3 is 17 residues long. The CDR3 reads CATRETGGFAGTGELFF. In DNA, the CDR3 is TGTGCCACCAGGGAGACAGGGGGCTTTGCCGGCACCGGGGAGCTGTTTTTT.

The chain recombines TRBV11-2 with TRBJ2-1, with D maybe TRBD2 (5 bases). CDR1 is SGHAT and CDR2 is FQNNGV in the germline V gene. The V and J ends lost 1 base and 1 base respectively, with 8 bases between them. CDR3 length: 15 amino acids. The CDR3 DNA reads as TGTGCCAGCAGCTTAGGGACGGGGTCCTACAATGAGCAGTTCTTC. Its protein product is CASSLGTGSYNEQFF.

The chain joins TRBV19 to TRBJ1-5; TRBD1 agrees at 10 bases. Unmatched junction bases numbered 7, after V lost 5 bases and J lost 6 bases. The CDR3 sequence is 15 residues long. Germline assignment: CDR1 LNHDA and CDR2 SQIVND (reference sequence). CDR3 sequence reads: CASSVRQGAGQPQHF. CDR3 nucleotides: TGTGCCAGTAGTGTAAGACAGGGGGCCGGTCAGCCCCAGCATTTT.

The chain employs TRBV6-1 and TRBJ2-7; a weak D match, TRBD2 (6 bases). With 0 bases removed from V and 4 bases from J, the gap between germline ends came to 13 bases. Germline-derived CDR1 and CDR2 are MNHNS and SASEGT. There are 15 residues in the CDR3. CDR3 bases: TGTGCCAGCAGTGAAGCAAAGGACTATCCTTACGAGCAGTACTTC. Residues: CASSEAKDYPYEQYF.

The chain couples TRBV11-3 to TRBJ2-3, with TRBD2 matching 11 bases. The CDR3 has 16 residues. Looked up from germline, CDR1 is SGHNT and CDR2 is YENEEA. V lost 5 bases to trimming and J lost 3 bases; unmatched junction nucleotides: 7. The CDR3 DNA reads TGTGCCAGCAGCGCCCAACTAGCGGGAGCAACAGATACGCAGTATTTT. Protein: CASSAQLAGATDTQYF.

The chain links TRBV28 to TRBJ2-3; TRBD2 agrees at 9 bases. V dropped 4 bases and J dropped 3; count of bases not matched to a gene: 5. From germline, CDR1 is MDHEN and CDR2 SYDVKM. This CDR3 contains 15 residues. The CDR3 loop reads CASSYPSGRTDTQYF. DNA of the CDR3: TGTGCCAGCAGTTACCCAAGCGGGAGGACAGATACGCAGTATTTT.

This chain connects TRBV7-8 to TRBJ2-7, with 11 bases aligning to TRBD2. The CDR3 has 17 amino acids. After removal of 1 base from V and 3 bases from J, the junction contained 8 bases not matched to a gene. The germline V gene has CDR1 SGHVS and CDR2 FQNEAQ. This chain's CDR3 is CASSLGTSGSLRYEQYF. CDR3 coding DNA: TGTGCCAGCAGCTTAGGAACTAGCGGGAGTTTACGCTACGAGCAGTACTTC.

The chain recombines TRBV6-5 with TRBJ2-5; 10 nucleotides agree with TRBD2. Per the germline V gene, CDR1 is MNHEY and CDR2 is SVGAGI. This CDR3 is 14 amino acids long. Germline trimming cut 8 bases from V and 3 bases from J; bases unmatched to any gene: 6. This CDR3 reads CASFRLAGEETQYF. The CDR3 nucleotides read TGTGCCAGCTTTCGGCTAGCGGGAGAAGAGACCCAGTACTTC.

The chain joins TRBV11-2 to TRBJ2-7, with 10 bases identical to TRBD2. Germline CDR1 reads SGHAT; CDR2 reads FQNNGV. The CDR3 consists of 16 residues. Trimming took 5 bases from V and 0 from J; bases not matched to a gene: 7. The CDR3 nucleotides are TGTGCCAGCAGCCCAACCGGGACTAGCGACTCCTACGAGCAGTACTTC. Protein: CASSPTGTSDSYEQYF. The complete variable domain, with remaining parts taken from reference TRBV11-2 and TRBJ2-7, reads EAGVAQSPRYKIIEKRQSVAFWCNPISGHATLYWYQQILGQGPKLLIQFQNNGVVDDSQLPKDRFSAERLKGVDSTLKIQPAKLEDSAVYLCASSPTGTSDSYEQYFGPGTRLTVT.